This T cell receptor (beta chain) stems from a study of blood T cell repertoires in COVID-19. In the study overall: Italy, Spain and the United States were the sources of the convalescent and acute COVID-19 samples. The cDNA or gDNA used as material had been derived from T cells, B-cell-depleted T cells, or PBMCs.

Original handling: Estimation of nucleated cell counts was performed using reference gene primer amplification. Generated by immunoSEQ multiplex PCR, the TCRdb table keeps only in-frame clones and is missing some. That table gives V, J and clone size, and the DNA gave D and trimming. The repertoire holds about 99,000 clones, 79% seen once, with around 18% in the top ten. V was shortened by 4 bases and J by 5 bases, with 20 bases between the two germline ends. The CDR3 is made up of 16 amino acids. Germline V CDR1 and CDR2: MNHEY, SVGEGT. The receptor was derived from a woman older than 75 with active or convalescent COVID-19. The source material was peripheral blood. The chain employs TRBV6-2 or TRBV6-3 and TRBJ1-1, with D uncertain. CDR3 bases: TGTGCCAGCAGTTTCCCGCGAGGAACTGTGCGGACTGAAGCTTTCTTT. Its translation is CASSFPRGTVRTEAFF.